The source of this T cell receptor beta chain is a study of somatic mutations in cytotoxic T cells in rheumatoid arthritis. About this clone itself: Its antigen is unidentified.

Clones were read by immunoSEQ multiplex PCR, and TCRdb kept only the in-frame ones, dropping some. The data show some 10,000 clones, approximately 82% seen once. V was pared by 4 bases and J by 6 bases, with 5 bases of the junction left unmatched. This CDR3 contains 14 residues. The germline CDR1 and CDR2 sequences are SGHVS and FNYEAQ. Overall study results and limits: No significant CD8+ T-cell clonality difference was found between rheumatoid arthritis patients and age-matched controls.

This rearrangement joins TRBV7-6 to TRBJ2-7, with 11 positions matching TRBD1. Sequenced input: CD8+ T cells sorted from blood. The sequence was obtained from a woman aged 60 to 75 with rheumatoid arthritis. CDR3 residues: CASSSRTGGSEQYF. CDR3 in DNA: TGTGCCAGCAGCTCTCGGACAGGGGGCTCCGAGCAGTACTTC.